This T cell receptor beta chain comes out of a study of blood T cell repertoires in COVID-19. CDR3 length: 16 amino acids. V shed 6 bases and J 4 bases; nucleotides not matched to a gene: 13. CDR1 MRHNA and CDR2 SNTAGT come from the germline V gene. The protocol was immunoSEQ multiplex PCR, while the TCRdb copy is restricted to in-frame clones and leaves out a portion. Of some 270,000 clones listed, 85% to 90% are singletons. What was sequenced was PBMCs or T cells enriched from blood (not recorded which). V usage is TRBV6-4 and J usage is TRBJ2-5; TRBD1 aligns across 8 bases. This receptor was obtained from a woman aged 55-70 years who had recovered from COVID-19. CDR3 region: CASSPGSSGGLETQYF. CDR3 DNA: TGTGCCAGCAGCCCGGGGTCCTCAGGGGGCTTAGAGACCCAGTACTTC.